The 28 T cell receptor beta chains below all came from one sample that was sequenced in a study of blood T cells in healthy people across ages. A second PCR of roughly 7 to 11 cycles used a sample-barcoded 5' primer and a J-beta primer mix. TCRdb redid the calling of the 5' RACE reads with MiXCR, one entry per CDR3 protein. This table holds about 1.4 million distinct CDR3 sequences, 59% found once. Sequenced: blood. The receptors here all came from a man aged 18-30 years in good health.

The gene calls are TRBV5-1 and TRBJ2-1, with 8 bases lining up with TRBD2. The CDR3 loop spans 15 amino acids. In germline, CDR1 is SGHRS, CDR2 YFSETQ. J lost 10 bases, V lost 5 bases, and 14 bases had no gene match. The CDR3 loop reads CASRSVSGGPGEQFF. CDR3 coding DNA: TGCGCCAGCAGGTCGGTAAGCGGGGGCCCTGGGGAGCAGTTCTTC.

The chain has TRBV6-1 and TRBJ1-5; D is uncertain. CDR1 MNHNS and CDR2 SASEGT come from the germline V gene. Trimming pared 6 bases from V and 7 bases from J, leaving 10 bases between. The CDR3 consists of 12 residues. The CDR3 DNA is TGTGCCAGCAGGGAGGGTTCCCAGCCCCAGCATTTT. This codes for CASREGSQPQHF.

This clonotype was observed a handful of times. This rearrangement joins TRBV5-1 to TRBJ2-3; D is undetermined. The germline V gene encodes CDR1 SGHRS and CDR2 YFSETQ. This CDR3 contains 14 residues. The V end was cut by 6 bases, the J end by 2 bases, with 13 bases between. CDR3 loop: CASKLGGNTDTQYF. DNA of the CDR3: TGCGCCAGCAAATTGGGCGGAAACACAGATACGCAGTATTTT.

Points on this clonotype: The junction differs from germline at one of its ends, possibly a read error. The genes are TRBV5-1 and TRBJ2-1; 7 nucleotides match TRBD2. The CDR3 length is 15 residues. The germline V gene has CDR1 SGHRS and CDR2 YFSETQ. The DNA of the CDR3 is TGCGCCAGCAGCTTGGGGGGTCGGGACTACATTGAGCAGTTCTTC. Translation: CASSLGGRDYIEQFF.

V and J are TRBV7-2 and TRBJ2-5; perhaps TRBD2 as D (6 bases). The CDR3 contains 14 residues. V was shortened by 5 bases and J by 4 bases, with 14 bases between the two germline ends. Germline V gives CDR1 SGHTA, CDR2 FQGNSA. The CDR3 DNA follows: TGTGCCAGCAGCGCGACTAGGAGGGGAGAGACCCAGTACTTC. Translated: CASSATRRGETQYF.

This chain uses TRBV7-9 with TRBJ1-5; tentative D call: TRBD1 (5 bases). CDR3 size: 15 residues. Trimming removed 0 bases from V and 3 bases from J, with 9 bases in between. Per the germline V gene, CDR1 is SEHNR and CDR2 is FQNEAQ (reference sequence). CDR3 in amino acids: CASSLAEGINQPQHF. For the CDR3, the DNA is TGTGCCAGCAGCTTAGCGGAGGGGATCAATCAGCCCCAGCATTTT.

Only a few counts were recorded for this clonotype. The V gene is TRBV25-1, the J gene TRBJ2-7, with TRBD1 identical over 9 bases. The germline V gene has CDR1 MGHDK and CDR2 SYGVNS. The CDR3 totals 16 residues. V shed 4 bases, J shed 3 bases, and the junction held 10 bases outside the gene matches. In DNA, the CDR3 is TGTGCCAGCAGTGGGGAGGGACAGGGAACTTTCTACGAGCAGTACTTC. Translated, it gives CASSGEGQGTFYEQYF.

This clonotype appeared a single time. The chain joins TRBV6-6 to TRBJ1-1; D unclear. Trimming cost V 2 bases and J 6 bases, with 10 bases left between them. The V gene's germline CDR1 is MNHNY and CDR2 SVGAGI (reference sequence). The CDR3 covers 13 residues. The CDR3 reads CASSYREGPEAFF. CDR3 DNA: TGTGCCAGCAGTTACAGGGAAGGCCCTGAAGCTTTCTTT.

The chain is built from TRBV4-2 and TRBJ2-3, with 9 positions matching TRBD2. The CDR3 covers 16 residues. The V gene end was trimmed by 4 bases and the J gene end by 5 bases; junction bases not matched to a gene: 10. From germline, CDR1 is LGHNA and CDR2 YNFKEQ. The CDR3 protein is CASSPLGGRAGDTQYF. The DNA of the CDR3 is TGTGCCAGCAGCCCCCTGGGCGGGAGGGCCGGAGATACGCAGTATTTT.

The chain uses TRBV14 and TRBJ2-7; unclear D gene. Trimming pared 0 bases from V and 1 base from J, leaving 10 bases between. The germline gives CDR1 SGHDN, CDR2 FVKESK. The CDR3 consists of 15 residues. CDR3 sequence (DNA): TGTGCCAGCAGCCAAGAGATATCACCATCCTACGAGCAGTACTTC. Amino acids: CASSQEISPSYEQYF.

This clonotype was seen a handful of times. This sequence joins TRBV6-5 and TRBJ2-7; 8 bases agree with TRBD2. J lost 4 bases, V lost 5 bases, and 4 bases had no gene match. The CDR3 covers 13 residues. Germline V gene lookup returns CDR1 MNHEY and CDR2 SVGAGI. The CDR3, as DNA: TGTGCCAGCAGTGCCGTAGCGGGATACGAGCAGTACTTC. This translates into CASSAVAGYEQYF.

The table lists this clonotype with a few counts. The J gene is TRBJ2-7, the V gene TRBV10-2; the D gene is possibly TRBD1 (5 bases). From germline, CDR1 is WSHSY and CDR2 SAAADI. Trimming stripped 8 bases from V and 3 bases from J, with 14 bases between. The CDR3 consists of 13 residues. This CDR3 is CASGVDDSYEQYF. In DNA form, the CDR3 reads TGCGCCAGCGGAGTAGACGACAGCTACGAGCAGTACTTC.

This clonotype was observed a handful of times. V and J are TRBV5-1 and TRBJ2-3; D gene ambiguous. The CDR3 has 15 residues. V shed 3 bases and J shed 2 bases, with 13 bases lying between them. CDR1 is SGHRS, CDR2 YFSETQ, per germline. In DNA form, the CDR3 reads TGCGCCAGCAGCTGGATGGCTCTGGTCACAGATACGCAGTATTTT. This translates into CASSWMALVTDTQYF.

This chain connects TRBV11-2 to TRBJ1-1; D might be TRBD1 (6 bases). Trimming left V 2 bases short and J 6 bases short, with 13 bases between. CDR3 length equals 14 residues. Germline assignment: CDR1 SGHAT and CDR2 FQNNGV. The CDR3 spells CASSLRDNPSEAFF. CDR3 DNA: TGTGCCAGCAGCTTACGGGACAATCCATCTGAAGCTTTCTTT.

The chain joins TRBV10-1 to TRBJ2-2; 7 bases agree with TRBD1. V shed 4 bases and J 7 bases; nucleotides not matched to a gene: 15. Germline values: CDR1 WNHNN, CDR2 SYGVQD (reference sequence). The CDR3 runs to 17 residues. CDR3 sequence: CASSVGQASDGGGELFF. The CDR3 DNA sequence: TGCGCCAGCAGTGTCGGACAGGCTTCCGATGGTGGCGGGGAGCTGTTTTTT.

To note about this clonotype: At one end, the junction sequence differs from germline, possibly due to a read error. V gene TRBV25-1 combines with J gene TRBJ1-2, with TRBD1 identical over 7 bases. Per the germline V gene, CDR1 is MGHDK and CDR2 is SYGVNS. CDR3 length: 14 residues. This chain's CDR3 is CASSSGGGSYDYTF. DNA for the CDR3: TGTGCCAGCAGCTCAGGGGGAGGAAGCTATGACTACACCTTC.

The J gene is TRBJ2-1, the V gene TRBV4-1, with 10 bases that match TRBD2. The CDR3 sequence is 17 residues long. The junction had 10 bases not matched to a gene; V was cut back by 5 bases and J by 3 bases. Germline CDR1 is MGHRA and CDR2 is YSYEKL. DNA of the CDR3: TGCGCCAGCAGCACCCACAACTTAGCGGGAGGCTACAATGAGCAGTTCTTC. Its translation: CASSTHNLAGGYNEQFF.

This clonotype was seen a few times. The chain links TRBV4-1 to TRBJ1-6, with 7 positions matching TRBD1. Germline V gives CDR1 MGHRA, CDR2 YSYEKL. J lost 9 bases, V lost 1 base, and 6 bases had no gene match. This CDR3 is 15 amino acids long. The CDR3 loop reads CASSQVQQGFSPLHF. The CDR3 DNA reads TGCGCCAGCAGCCAAGTTCAACAGGGGTTTTCACCCCTCCACTTT.

This sequence joins TRBV25-1 and TRBJ1-2; D ambiguous. CDR3 length: 13 residues. Trimming removed 1 base from V and 9 bases from J, with 12 bases in between. CDR1 is MGHDK and CDR2 is SYGVNS in the germline V gene. The CDR3 sequence is CASSEFWDLSYTF. The CDR3, as DNA: TGTGCCAGCAGTGAATTTTGGGATTTGAGCTACACCTTC.

This sequence joins TRBV12-3 or TRBV12-4 and TRBJ1-5, with D perhaps TRBD1 (5 bases). The CDR3 loop spans 15 amino acids. V shed 4 bases and J shed 5 bases, with 15 bases lying between them. The CDR3 is CASSSWRTKDQPQHF. CDR3 nucleotide sequence: TGTGCCAGCAGTTCCTGGCGGACAAAAGATCAGCCCCAGCATTTT.

Only a few counts were recorded for this clonotype. The rearrangement links TRBV25-1 to TRBJ2-7; 9 bases are a match to TRBD1. Germline trimming cut 4 bases from V and 3 bases from J; bases unmatched to any gene: 7. From germline, CDR1 is MGHDK and CDR2 SYGVNS. This CDR3 spans 15 amino acids. The CDR3 sequence is CASSAPGQGFYEQYF. The CDR3 DNA reads as TGTGCCAGCAGTGCCCCGGGACAGGGATTCTACGAGCAGTACTTC.

This chain joins TRBV14 and TRBJ2-3; TRBD2 is a possible D gene (6 bases). The CDR3 sequence is 15 residues long. Trimming stripped 3 bases from V and 0 bases from J, with 10 bases between. The V gene's germline CDR1 is SGHDN and CDR2 FVKESK. The CDR3 DNA reads TGTGCCAGCAGCCAGATAGCGGTGAGCACAGATACGCAGTATTTT. Protein sequence: CASSQIAVSTDTQYF.

This chain uses TRBV6-2 or TRBV6-3 with TRBJ2-7; no definite D call. The DNA end favors TRBJ2-5, so the J call may be wrong. This CDR3 is built from 16 residues. Germline CDR1 MNHEY, CDR2 SVGEGT. DNA of the CDR3: TGTGCCAGCAGTTACTCGAATAACCAGGTTGGAGAGACCCAGTACTTC. This codes for CASSYSNNQVGETQYF.

The chain links TRBV7-9 to TRBJ2-6, with D uncertain. Germline V lookup: CDR1 SEHNR, CDR2 FQNEAQ (reference sequence). This CDR3 is 16 amino acids long. Trimming shortened V by 1 base and J by 4 bases, and 11 bases separated the two germline ends. Here the CDR3 DNA reads TGTGCCAGCAGCTTAGACCGCCGTCCCGGGGCCAACGTCCTGACTTTC. Translating gives CASSLDRRPGANVLTF.

The chain recombines TRBV20-1 with TRBJ2-7, with D maybe TRBD2 (6 bases). Judging by the DNA end, TRBJ2-5 fits better; the J call may be wrong. The germline gives CDR1 DFQATT, CDR2 SNEGSKA (reference sequence). This CDR3 region has 15 residues. Written as DNA, the CDR3 is TGCAGTGCCTTGGGGGAGCGGGTGGATTCGCCGACCCAGTACTTC. It specifies CSALGERVDSPTQYF.

This clonotype was counted only a few times. The chain is built from TRBV29-1 and TRBJ2-2, with TRBD1 matching over 8 bases. Germline V gives CDR1 SQVTM, CDR2 ANQGSEA. The CDR3 loop spans 17 amino acids. Trimming took 7 bases from V and 0 from J; bases not matched to a gene: 13. CDR3 residues: CSARGQGMLANTGELFF. In nucleotides, the CDR3 is TGCAGCGCCAGAGGACAGGGAATGCTAGCGAACACCGGGGAGCTGTTTTTT.

This clonotype has only a few counts. The chain links TRBV7-2 to TRBJ1-2, with 8 bases aligning to TRBD1. CDR1 and CDR2 (germline): SGHTA, FQGNSA. V lost 5 bases, J lost 2 bases, and 7 bases stayed unmatched. This CDR3 is 15 amino acids long. CDR3 bases: TGTGCCAGCAGCCCGCGAGGGACAGGCAACTATGGCTACACCTTC. It encodes CASSPRGTGNYGYTF.

This clonotype has just a few counts. The CDR3 nucleotides are TGTGCCAGCAGCTCCCGGGACAGGGGCCATGGCTACACCTTC. It specifies CASSSRDRGHGYTF. This chain links TRBV7-9 with TRBJ1-2, with 10 positions matching TRBD1. Germline loops: CDR1 SEHNR, CDR2 FQNEAQ (reference sequence). The CDR3 contains 14 residues. With V trimmed by 4 bases and J by 6 bases, 5 bases remained unmatched.